The 29 T cell receptor beta chains reported below all come from one sample, sequenced in a study of blood T cell repertoires in COVID-19. Profiling relied on immunoSEQ multiplex PCR, and the TCRdb table lists in-frame clones only, not all of them. The sample consists of approximately 210,000 clones, roughly 81% of them appearing once. Sequenced material: peripheral blood. Receptors were obtained from a woman aged 50 to 60 with active or convalescent COVID-19.

This clone has only one observation. The chain joins TRBV11-2 to TRBJ1-1, with D possibly matching TRBD1 (5 bases). Germline CDR1 reads SGHAT; CDR2 reads FQNNGV. V was trimmed by 2 bases and J by 8 bases, leaving 12 bases between them. The length of the CDR3 is 13 residues. The CDR3 sequence: CASSLTGGREAFF. The CDR3 DNA is TGTGCCAGCAGCTTAACCGGGGGGAGGGAAGCTTTCTTT.

The gene calls are TRBV30 and TRBJ2-1, with D tentatively TRBD2 (5 bases). The ends were cut back, 4 bases at V and 4 bases at J, with 14 bases in the middle. The CDR3 sequence is 14 residues long. Germline values: CDR1 GTSNPN, CDR2 SVGIG (reference sequence). The CDR3 DNA follows: TGTGCCTGGAATGGAGGCAGGCAGTACAATGAGCAGTTCTTC. It is translated as CAWNGGRQYNEQFF.

The genes are TRBV24-1 and TRBJ1-2; D gene uncertain. Trimming took off 1 base at V and 7 bases at J, with 9 bases between the two ends. This CDR3 spans 13 amino acids. Germline CDR1 reads KGHDR; CDR2 reads SFDVKD. DNA for the CDR3: TGTGCCACCAGTGATTTCTCAGGCTCTGGCTACACCTTC. Translated, it gives CATSDFSGSGYTF.

The CDR3 sequence is CASGPGTANTEAFF. DNA of the CDR3: TGCGCCAGCGGACCCGGGACTGCGAACACTGAAGCTTTCTTT. The rearrangement uses TRBV5-1 and TRBJ1-1; weak D call: TRBD1 (5 bases). Per germline, CDR1 SGHRS and CDR2 YFSETQ. V was cut by 7 bases and J by 1 base, with 14 bases left in between. The CDR3 runs 14 residues.

The gene calls are TRBV19 and TRBJ1-2; D possibly corresponds to TRBD1 (5 bases). This CDR3 has 14 amino acids. Germline CDR1 LNHDA, CDR2 SQIVND (reference sequence). Trimming pared 7 bases from V and 3 bases from J, leaving 15 bases between. The CDR3 nucleotides read TGTGCCAGTAATTGGACACCTCAGGACTATGGCTACACCTTC. It encodes CASNWTPQDYGYTF.

The chain has TRBV5-1 and TRBJ2-5; 14 bases fit TRBD2. V was pared by 4 bases and J by 5 bases, with 10 bases of the junction left unmatched. The germline V gene encodes CDR1 SGHRS and CDR2 YFSETQ. The CDR3 contains 17 residues. The CDR3: CASSLGLAGGTAETQYF. In DNA, the CDR3 is TGCGCCAGCAGCCTAGGACTAGCGGGAGGTACCGCGGAGACCCAGTACTTC.

The chain has TRBV12-5 and TRBJ2-7; TRBD2 agrees at 11 bases. The CDR3 has 13 amino acids. Germline trimming cut 8 bases from V and 1 base from J; bases unmatched to any gene: 1. CDR1 is LGHNT and CDR2 is FRNRAP in the germline V gene. CDR3 sequence: CASRLAGSYEQYF. CDR3 nucleotides: TGTGCTAGTAGACTAGCGGGGTCCTACGAGCAGTACTTC.

The V gene is TRBV18, the J gene TRBJ2-1; D possibly corresponds to TRBD2 (7 bases). Trimming pared 8 bases from V and 2 bases from J, leaving 13 bases between. There are 14 residues in the CDR3. Germline CDR1 is KGHSH and CDR2 is LQKENI. CDR3 coding DNA: TGTGCCAGCGCGCGGGGGCCACCCTACAATGAGCAGTTCTTC. As protein: CASARGPPYNEQFF. Full variable domain (rest looked up from reference TRBV18 and TRBJ2-1): NAGVMQNPRHLVRRRGQEARLRCSPMKGHSHVYWYRQLPEEGLKFMVYLQKENIIDESGMPKERFSAEFPKEGPSILRIQQVVRGDSAAYFCASARGPPYNEQFFGPGTRLTVL.

CDR3 nucleotide sequence: TGTGCCAGCAGATCCCCCGGGACAGGGAATCAGCCCCAGCATTTT. Amino acid sequence: CASRSPGTGNQPQHF. The chain couples TRBV28 to TRBJ1-5; 9 bases fit TRBD1. V trimming: 6 bases; J trimming: 4 bases; junction bases outside the gene matches: 7. Germline V CDR1 and CDR2: MDHEN, SYDVKM. This CDR3 is built from 15 residues.

This clone was picked up one time. J is TRBJ2-7 and V is TRBV9, with D unresolved. The CDR3 spans 14 residues. From germline, CDR1 is SGDLS and CDR2 YYNGEE. Trimming cost V 5 bases and J 6 bases, with 18 bases left between them. The CDR3 loop reads CASSRLPSTGEQYF. Here the CDR3 DNA reads TGTGCCAGCAGTCGTCTCCCGTCCACGGGCGAGCAGTACTTC.

This sequence joins TRBV28 and TRBJ2-6; D is unresolved. The germline CDR1 and CDR2 sequences are MDHEN and SYDVKM. V was trimmed by 5 bases and J by 0 bases, leaving 14 bases between them. The CDR3 spans 17 residues. In nucleotides, the CDR3 is TGTGCCAGCAGTATTCGGAGTTGGTACTCTGGGGCCAACGTCCTGACTTTC. Translation: CASSIRSWYSGANVLTF. The variable domain in full, completed from reference TRBV28 and TRBJ2-6, reads DVKVTQSSRYLVKRTGEKVFLECVQDMDHENMFWYRQDPGLGLRLIYFSYDVKMKEKGDIPEGYSVSREKKERFSLILESASTNQTSMYLCASSIRSWYSGANVLTFGAGSRLTVL.

The chain recombines TRBV2 with TRBJ2-3, with TRBD2 as a possible D gene (6 bases). Per the germline V gene, CDR1 is SNHLY and CDR2 is FYNNEI. This CDR3 comprises 15 residues. V lost 7 bases, J lost 1 base, and 15 bases lay in between. CDR3 sequence: CASTEEGLGTDTQYF. The CDR3 bases are TGTGCCAGCACGGAGGAGGGCCTCGGCACAGATACGCAGTATTTT.

CDR3 loop: CASSFVGGPSYEQYF. The CDR3, as DNA: TGTGCCAGCAGTTTTGTGGGAGGGCCCTCCTACGAGCAGTACTTC. V and J are TRBV27 and TRBJ2-7, with 7 bases aligning to TRBD2. J lost 0 bases, V lost 3 bases, and 5 bases had no gene match. Germline V gene lookup returns CDR1 MNHEY and CDR2 SMNVEV (reference sequence). The CDR3 totals 15 residues.

V and J are TRBV3-1 (or the pseudogene TRBV3-2) and TRBJ1-1; D is perhaps TRBD1 (5 bases). The CDR3 has 14 amino acids. Germline values: CDR1 LGHDT, CDR2 YNNKEL (reference sequence). V was clipped by 1 base and J by 7 bases, with 13 bases between them. The CDR3 bases are TGTGCCAGCAGCCAAGGGGGGGTAGGGCGTGAAGCTTTCTTT. Translated: CASSQGGVGREAFF.

The CDR3 loop reads CASSHPGRGFTGELFF. CDR3 DNA: TGTGCCAGCAGTCACCCGGGCAGGGGGTTCACCGGGGAGCTGTTTTTT. The chain joins TRBV25-1 to TRBJ2-2; 7 bases map to TRBD1. The CDR3 has 16 residues. Germline-derived CDR1 and CDR2 are MGHDK and SYGVNS. The J segment lost 4 bases and the V segment lost 5 bases, leaving 10 bases of the junction unmatched.

The rearrangement uses TRBV20-1 and TRBJ1-2; D call uncertain. With 3 bases removed from V and 5 bases from J, the gap between germline ends came to 10 bases. This CDR3 spans 12 amino acids. The germline CDR1 and CDR2 sequences are DFQATT and SNEGSKA (reference sequence). CDR3 coding DNA: TGCAGTGCTAGTCCCCAAGCGTATGGCTACACCTTC. Protein sequence: CSASPQAYGYTF.

The CDR3 is CASSIGVGTGELFF. The CDR3 nucleotides read TGTGCCAGCAGTATCGGGGTCGGCACCGGGGAGCTGTTTTTT. The chain links TRBV6-5 to TRBJ2-2, with D possibly being TRBD2 (5 bases). Germline CDR1 reads MNHEY; CDR2 reads SVGAGI. V dropped 5 bases and J dropped 4 bases, with 11 bases sitting between them. CDR3 length: 14 residues.

The chain links TRBV5-4 to TRBJ1-1; 7 bases fit TRBD1. CDR1 is SGHNT and CDR2 is YYREEE in the germline V gene (reference sequence). The junction had 5 bases not matched to a gene; V was cut back by 0 bases and J by 3 bases. CDR3 length: 15 residues. The CDR3 bases are TGTGCCAGCAGCTTGGGGGCAGGGGGTTACACTGAAGCTTTCTTT. This codes for CASSLGAGGYTEAFF.

About this clone itself: Other DNA sequences in the sample encode the same CDR3. The chain has TRBV2 and TRBJ1-2, with 7 bases matching TRBD1. The CDR3 has 11 residues. V shed 8 bases, J shed 6 bases, and the junction held 3 bases outside the gene matches. Per germline, CDR1 SNHLY and CDR2 FYNNEI. The CDR3 DNA sequence: TGTGCCAGCGGGACAGTTAATGGCTACACCTTC. It yields the protein CASGTVNGYTF.

As DNA, the CDR3 is TGTGCTAGTGGTGCCACCGTGTCGAGCTCCTATAATTCACCCCTCCACTTT. Its translation: CASGATVSSSYNSPLHF. The chain links TRBV12-5 to TRBJ1-6; D remains ambiguous. The CDR3 has 17 residues. Germline assignment: CDR1 LGHNT and CDR2 FRNRAP. V lost 5 bases and J lost 0, with 14 bases in between.

The gene calls are TRBV4-1 and TRBJ2-2; the match to TRBD2 covers 10 bases. The V and J ends lost 5 bases and 0 bases, in that order; junction bases with no gene match: 12. Looked up from germline, CDR1 is MGHRA and CDR2 is YSYEKL. The CDR3 totals 19 residues. CDR3 in amino acids: CASSYAPGTSDPNTGELFF. The CDR3, as DNA: TGCGCCAGCAGCTATGCCCCCGGGACTAGCGATCCGAACACCGGGGAGCTGTTTTTT.

The rearrangement joins TRBV4-1 to TRBJ2-1; D perhaps matches TRBD1 (7 bases). Germline-derived CDR1 and CDR2 are MGHRA and YSYEKL. Between the trimmed V and J ends, which lost 5 bases and 3 bases, there was a span of 14 bases. The CDR3 contains 15 residues. CDR3 sequence reads: CASSSQGGLYNEQFF. Written as DNA, the CDR3 is TGCGCCAGCAGCTCTCAGGGGGGCCTCTACAATGAGCAGTTCTTC.

The rearrangement uses TRBV5-3 and TRBJ1-5, with 11 nucleotides matching TRBD1. TRBV5-3 is marked as an open reading frame, function uncertain. CDR3 length: 18 residues. The J segment lost 1 base and the V segment lost 4 bases, leaving 10 bases of the junction unmatched. DNA of the CDR3: TGTGCCAGAAGCCCCAGCAGGACAGGGGGCATGAGCAATCAGCCCCAGCATTTT. The encoded protein is CARSPSRTGGMSNQPQHF.

In this sample, this clone turned up a few times. The V gene is TRBV30, the J gene TRBJ2-2; D is uncertain. This CDR3 has 14 residues. The germline V and J ends were trimmed by 8 bases and 1 base, with 14 bases remaining between them. Germline V lookup: CDR1 GTSNPN, CDR2 SVGIG (reference sequence). In DNA, the CDR3 is TGTGCCCTCCTCGGCGCAGGGAACACCGGGGAGCTGTTTTTT. Translation: CALLGAGNTGELFF.

This chain's CDR3 is CSASLRAGGQETQYF. In nucleotides, the CDR3 is TGCAGTGCTAGTTTGCGAGCGGGAGGGCAAGAGACCCAGTACTTC. J is TRBJ2-5 and V is TRBV20-1; 10 positions match TRBD2. The CDR3 covers 15 residues. V lost 3 bases and J lost 2; bases outside the gene matches: 6. CDR1 is DFQATT and CDR2 is SNEGSKA in the germline V gene (reference sequence).

The J gene is TRBJ2-7, the V gene TRBV19; 8 bases line up with TRBD1. Germline assignment: CDR1 LNHDA and CDR2 SQIVND (reference sequence). The CDR3 length is 16 residues. After removal of 4 bases from V and 4 bases from J, the junction contained 12 bases not matched to a gene. CDR3 in amino acids: CASSTQPGQGAYEQYF. The CDR3 DNA follows: TGTGCCAGTAGTACTCAACCCGGCCAGGGGGCATACGAGCAGTACTTC. Full variable domain (rest looked up from reference TRBV19 and TRBJ2-7): DGGITQSPKYLFRKEGQNVTLSCEQNLNHDAMYWYRQDPGQGLRLIYYSQIVNDFQKGDIAEGYSVSREKKESFPLTVTSAQKNPTAFYLCASSTQPGQGAYEQYFGPGTRLTVT.

V is TRBV9 and J is TRBJ2-1, with D tentatively TRBD1 (5 bases). The germline CDR1 and CDR2 sequences are SGDLS and YYNGEE. This CDR3 region has 16 residues. Trimming removed 3 bases from V and 2 bases from J, with 15 bases in between. The CDR3, as DNA: TGTGCCAGCAGCGCGACAGTTTCGGCGGCCTACAATGAGCAGTTCTTC. Translation: CASSATVSAAYNEQFF.

This chain connects TRBV18 to TRBJ2-1, with 10 bases that match TRBD1. This CDR3 comprises 15 residues. V gave up 1 base and J gave up 10 bases; unmatched junction bases: 7. Germline V gene lookup returns CDR1 KGHSH and CDR2 LQKENI. The DNA of the CDR3 is TGTGCCAGCTCACCACTGGCGGGACAGGGGATAGAGCAGTTCTTC. The encoded protein is CASSPLAGQGIEQFF.

The gene calls are TRBV24-1 and TRBJ1-2; 9 nucleotides agree with TRBD1. The junction had 7 bases not matched to a gene; V was cut back by 5 bases and J by 7 bases. This CDR3 spans 14 amino acids. Germline V gene sequence: CDR1 KGHDR, CDR2 SFDVKD. The chain's CDR3 is CATSGQTGGRGYTF. The CDR3 DNA reads TGTGCCACCAGTGGCCAAACAGGGGGCCGTGGCTACACCTTC.